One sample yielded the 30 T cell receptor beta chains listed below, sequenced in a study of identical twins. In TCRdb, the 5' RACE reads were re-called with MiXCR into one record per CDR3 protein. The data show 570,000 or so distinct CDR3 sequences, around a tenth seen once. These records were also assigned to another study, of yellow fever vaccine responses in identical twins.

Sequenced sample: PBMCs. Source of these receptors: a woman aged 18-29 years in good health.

CDR3 region: CASSQSTITDTQYF. CDR3 nucleotide sequence: TGTGCCAGCAGCCAATCGACTATCACAGATACGCAGTATTTT. The J gene is TRBJ2-3, the V gene TRBV7-9, with TRBD2 as a possible D gene (5 bases). The CDR3 covers 14 residues. Germline V lookup: CDR1 SEHNR, CDR2 FQNEAQ (reference sequence). The V and J ends lost 5 bases and 2 bases respectively, with 11 bases between them.

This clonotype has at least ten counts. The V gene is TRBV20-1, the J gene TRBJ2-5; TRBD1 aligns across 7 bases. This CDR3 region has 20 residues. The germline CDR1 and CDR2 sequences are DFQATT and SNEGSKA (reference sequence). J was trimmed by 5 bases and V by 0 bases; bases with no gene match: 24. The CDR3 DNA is TGCAGTGCTAGAGATGATTATGGTTGGGTGAAGGGGGCAACGGTGGAGACCCAGTACTTC. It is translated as CSARDDYGWVKGATVETQYF.

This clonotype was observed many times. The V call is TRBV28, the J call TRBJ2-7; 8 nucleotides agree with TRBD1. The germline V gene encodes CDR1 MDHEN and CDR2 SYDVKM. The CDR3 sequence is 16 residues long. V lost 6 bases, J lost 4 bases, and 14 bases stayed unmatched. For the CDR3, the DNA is TGTGCCAGCAGCACCTCGGTCAGGGGGCGCGAGTACGAGCAGTACTTC. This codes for CASSTSVRGREYEQYF.

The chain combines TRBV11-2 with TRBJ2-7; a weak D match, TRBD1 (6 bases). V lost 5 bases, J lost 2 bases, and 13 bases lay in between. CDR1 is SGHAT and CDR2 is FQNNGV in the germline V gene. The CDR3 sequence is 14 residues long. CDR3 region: CASSPGVPPYEQYF. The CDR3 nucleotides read TGTGCCAGCAGCCCAGGGGTACCTCCCTACGAGCAGTACTTC.

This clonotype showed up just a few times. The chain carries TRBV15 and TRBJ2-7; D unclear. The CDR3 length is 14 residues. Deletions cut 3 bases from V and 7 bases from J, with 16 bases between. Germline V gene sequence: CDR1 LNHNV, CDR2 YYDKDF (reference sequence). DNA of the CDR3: TGTGCCACCAGCAGGGACCAAACAGTCTTTGAGCAGTACTTC. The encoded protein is CATSRDQTVFEQYF. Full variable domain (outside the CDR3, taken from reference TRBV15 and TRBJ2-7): DAMVIQNPRYQVTQFGKPVTLSCSQTLNHNVMYWYQQKSSQAPKLLFHYYDKDFNNEADTPDNFQSRRPNTSFCFLDIRSPGLGDTAMYLCATSRDQTVFEQYFGPGTRLTVT.

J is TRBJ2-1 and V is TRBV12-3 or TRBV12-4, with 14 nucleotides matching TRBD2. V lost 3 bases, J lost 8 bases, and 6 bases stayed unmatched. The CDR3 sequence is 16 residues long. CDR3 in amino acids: CASSFRTSGGRDEQFF. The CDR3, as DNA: TGTGCCAGCAGTTTTAGGACTAGCGGGGGGCGGGATGAGCAGTTCTTC.

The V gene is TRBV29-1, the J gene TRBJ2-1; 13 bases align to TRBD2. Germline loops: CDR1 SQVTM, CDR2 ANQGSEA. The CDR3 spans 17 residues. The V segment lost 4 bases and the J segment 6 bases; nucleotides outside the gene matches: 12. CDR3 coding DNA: TGCAGCGTTGTCGTAGGGAGGGGACTAGCGGGGATCAATGAGCAGTTCTTC. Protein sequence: CSVVVGRGLAGINEQFF.

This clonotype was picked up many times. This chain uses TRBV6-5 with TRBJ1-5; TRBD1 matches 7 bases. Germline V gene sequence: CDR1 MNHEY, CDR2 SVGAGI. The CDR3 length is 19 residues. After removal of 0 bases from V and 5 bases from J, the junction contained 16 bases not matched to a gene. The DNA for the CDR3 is TGTGCCAGCAGTTACTCGACCGGACAGGCCCAAGCCTTATATCAGCCCCAGCATTTT. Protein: CASSYSTGQAQALYQPQHF.

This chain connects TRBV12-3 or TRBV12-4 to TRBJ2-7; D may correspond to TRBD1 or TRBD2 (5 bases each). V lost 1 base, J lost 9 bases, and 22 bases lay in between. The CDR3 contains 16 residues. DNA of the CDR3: TGTGCCAGCAGTTTAGTGGTCGGGACGAGCAACCACGGGCAGTACTTC. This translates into CASSLVVGTSNHGQYF.

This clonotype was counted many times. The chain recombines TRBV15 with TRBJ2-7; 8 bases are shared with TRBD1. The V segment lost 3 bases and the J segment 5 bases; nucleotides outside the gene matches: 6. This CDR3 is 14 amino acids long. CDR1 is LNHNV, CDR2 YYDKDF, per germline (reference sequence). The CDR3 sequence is CATSSGQGGDEQYF. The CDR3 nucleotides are TGTGCCACCAGCAGCGGACAGGGTGGGGACGAGCAGTACTTC.

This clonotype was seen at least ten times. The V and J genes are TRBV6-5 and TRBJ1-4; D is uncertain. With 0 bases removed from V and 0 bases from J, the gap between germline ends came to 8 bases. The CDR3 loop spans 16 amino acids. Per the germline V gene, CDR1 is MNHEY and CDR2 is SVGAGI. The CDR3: CASSYSKTATNEKLFF. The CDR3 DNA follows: TGTGCCAGCAGTTACTCGAAAACAGCAACTAATGAAAAACTGTTTTTT.

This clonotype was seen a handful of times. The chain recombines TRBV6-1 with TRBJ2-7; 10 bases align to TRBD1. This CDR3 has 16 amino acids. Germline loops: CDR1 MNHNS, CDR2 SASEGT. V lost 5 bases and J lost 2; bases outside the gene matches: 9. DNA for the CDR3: TGTGCCAGCAGTCCCATTCCGGGACAGGGGACCTACGAGCAGTACTTC. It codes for CASSPIPGQGTYEQYF.

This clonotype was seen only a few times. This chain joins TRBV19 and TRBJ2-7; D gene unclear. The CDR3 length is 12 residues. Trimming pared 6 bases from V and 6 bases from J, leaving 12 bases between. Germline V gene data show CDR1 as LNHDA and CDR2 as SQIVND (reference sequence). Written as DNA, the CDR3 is TGTGCCAGTAGCCGGGTGGCAGGCGAGCAGTACTTC. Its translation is CASSRVAGEQYF.

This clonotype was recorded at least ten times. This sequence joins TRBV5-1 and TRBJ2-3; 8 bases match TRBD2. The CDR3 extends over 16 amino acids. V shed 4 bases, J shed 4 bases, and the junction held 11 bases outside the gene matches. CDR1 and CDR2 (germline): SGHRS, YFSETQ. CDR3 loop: CASSGGWTSSSDTQYF. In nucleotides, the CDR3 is TGCGCCAGCAGCGGTGGATGGACTAGCAGCTCAGATACGCAGTATTTT.

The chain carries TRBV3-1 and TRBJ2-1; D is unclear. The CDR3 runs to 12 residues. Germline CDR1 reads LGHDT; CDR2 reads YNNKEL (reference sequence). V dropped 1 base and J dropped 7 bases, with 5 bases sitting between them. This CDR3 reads CASSQVKNEQFF. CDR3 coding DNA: TGTGCCAGCAGCCAAGTTAAAAATGAGCAGTTCTTC.

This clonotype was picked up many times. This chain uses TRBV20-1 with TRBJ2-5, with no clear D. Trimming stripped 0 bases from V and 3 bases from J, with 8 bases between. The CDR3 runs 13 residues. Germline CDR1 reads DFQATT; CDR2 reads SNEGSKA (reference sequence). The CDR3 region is CSARDLGKETQYF. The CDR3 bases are TGCAGTGCTAGAGATCTTGGTAAAGAGACCCAGTACTTC.

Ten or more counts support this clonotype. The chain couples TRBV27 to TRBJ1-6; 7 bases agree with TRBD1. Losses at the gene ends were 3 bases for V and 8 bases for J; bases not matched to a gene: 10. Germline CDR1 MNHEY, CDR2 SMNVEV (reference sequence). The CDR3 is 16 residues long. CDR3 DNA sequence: TGTGCCAGCAGTTTCCAGGGACAGTCCCTTTATTCACCCCTCCACTTT. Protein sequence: CASSFQGQSLYSPLHF.

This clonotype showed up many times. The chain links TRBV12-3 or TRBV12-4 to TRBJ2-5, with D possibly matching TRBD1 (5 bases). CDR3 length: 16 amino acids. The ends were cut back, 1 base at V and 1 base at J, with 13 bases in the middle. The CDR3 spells CASSLGGRPSQETQYF. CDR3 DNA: TGTGCCAGCAGTTTAGGGGGCCGCCCGTCCCAAGAGACCCAGTACTTC.

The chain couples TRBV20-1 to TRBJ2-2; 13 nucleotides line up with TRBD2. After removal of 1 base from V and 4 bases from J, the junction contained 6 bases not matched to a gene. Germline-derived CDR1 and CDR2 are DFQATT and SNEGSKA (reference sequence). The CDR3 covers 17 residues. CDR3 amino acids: CSARGTSGSESTGELFF. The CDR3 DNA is TGCAGTGCTAGAGGGACTAGCGGGAGTGAAAGCACCGGGGAGCTGTTTTTT.

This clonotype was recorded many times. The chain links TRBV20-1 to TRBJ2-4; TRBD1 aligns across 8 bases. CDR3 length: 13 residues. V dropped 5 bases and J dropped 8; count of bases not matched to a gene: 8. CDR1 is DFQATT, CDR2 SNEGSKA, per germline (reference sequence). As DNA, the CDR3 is TGCAGTGCTCAATACAGGGGGTCAGACATTCAGTACTTC. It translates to CSAQYRGSDIQYF.

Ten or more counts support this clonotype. CDR3: CASSLAAVAVYNEQFF. In DNA form, the CDR3 reads TGTGCCAGCAGCTTGGCCGCGGTAGCGGTGTACAATGAGCAGTTCTTC. The V call is TRBV5-6, the J call TRBJ2-1, with D perhaps matching TRBD2 (6 bases). Looked up from germline, CDR1 is SGHDT and CDR2 is YYEEEE. With 0 bases removed from V and 4 bases from J, the gap between germline ends came to 14 bases. The length of the CDR3 is 16 residues.

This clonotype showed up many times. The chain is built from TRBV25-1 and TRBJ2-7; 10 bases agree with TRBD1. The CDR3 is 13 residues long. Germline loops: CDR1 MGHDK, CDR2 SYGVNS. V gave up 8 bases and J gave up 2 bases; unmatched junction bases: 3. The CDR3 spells CASGGQGAYEQYF. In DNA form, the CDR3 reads TGTGCCAGCGGCGGACAGGGGGCCTACGAGCAGTACTTC.

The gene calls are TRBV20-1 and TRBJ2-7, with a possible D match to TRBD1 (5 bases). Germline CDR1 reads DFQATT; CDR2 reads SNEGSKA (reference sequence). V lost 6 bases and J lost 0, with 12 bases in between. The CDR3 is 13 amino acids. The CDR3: CSAPRGLSYEQYF. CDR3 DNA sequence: TGCAGTGCGCCAAGGGGCCTCTCCTACGAGCAGTACTTC.

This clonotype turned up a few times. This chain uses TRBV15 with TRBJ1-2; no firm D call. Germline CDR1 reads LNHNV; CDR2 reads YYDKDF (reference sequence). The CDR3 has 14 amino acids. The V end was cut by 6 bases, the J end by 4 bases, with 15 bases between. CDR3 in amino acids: CATRESVGTYGYTF. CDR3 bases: TGTGCCACCAGGGAAAGTGTCGGTACCTATGGCTACACCTTC.

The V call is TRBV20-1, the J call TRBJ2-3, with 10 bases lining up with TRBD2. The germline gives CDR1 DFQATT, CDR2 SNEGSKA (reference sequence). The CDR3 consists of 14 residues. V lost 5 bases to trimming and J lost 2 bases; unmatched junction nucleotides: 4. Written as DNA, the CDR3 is TGCAGTGCTGTAGCGGGAGGATCCACAGATACGCAGTATTTT. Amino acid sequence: CSAVAGGSTDTQYF.

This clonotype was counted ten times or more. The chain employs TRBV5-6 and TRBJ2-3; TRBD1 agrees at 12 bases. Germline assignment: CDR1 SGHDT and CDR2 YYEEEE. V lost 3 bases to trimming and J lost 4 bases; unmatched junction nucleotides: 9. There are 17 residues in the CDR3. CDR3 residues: CASSWGTGGMGSDTQYF. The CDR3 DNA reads TGTGCCAGCAGCTGGGGGACAGGGGGCATGGGCTCAGATACGCAGTATTTT.

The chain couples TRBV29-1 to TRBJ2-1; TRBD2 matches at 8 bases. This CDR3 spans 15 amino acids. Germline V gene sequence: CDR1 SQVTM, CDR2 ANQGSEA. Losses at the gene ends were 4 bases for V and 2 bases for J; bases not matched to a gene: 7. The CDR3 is CSVVRSSGPYNEQFF. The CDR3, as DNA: TGCAGCGTTGTTAGATCTAGCGGGCCCTACAATGAGCAGTTCTTC.

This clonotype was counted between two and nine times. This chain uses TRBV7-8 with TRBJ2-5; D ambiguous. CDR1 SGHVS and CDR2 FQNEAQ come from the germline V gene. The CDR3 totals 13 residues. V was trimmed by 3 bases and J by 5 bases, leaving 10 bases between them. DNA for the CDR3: TGTGCCAGCAGCTTTACGCGAACGGAGACCCAGTACTTC. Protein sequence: CASSFTRTETQYF. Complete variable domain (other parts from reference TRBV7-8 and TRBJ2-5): GAGVSQSPRYKVAKRGQDVALRCDPISGHVSLFWYQQALGQGPEFLTYFQNEAQLDKSGLPSDRFFAERPEGSVSTLKIQRTQQEDSAVYLCASSFTRTETQYFGPGTRLLVL.

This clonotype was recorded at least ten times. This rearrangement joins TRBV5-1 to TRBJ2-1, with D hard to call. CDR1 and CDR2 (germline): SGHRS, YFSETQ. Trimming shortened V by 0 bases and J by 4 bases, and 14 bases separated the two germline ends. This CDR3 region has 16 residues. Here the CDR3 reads CASSLAADPAYNEQFF. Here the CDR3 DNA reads TGCGCCAGCAGCTTGGCTGCGGACCCAGCATACAATGAGCAGTTCTTC.

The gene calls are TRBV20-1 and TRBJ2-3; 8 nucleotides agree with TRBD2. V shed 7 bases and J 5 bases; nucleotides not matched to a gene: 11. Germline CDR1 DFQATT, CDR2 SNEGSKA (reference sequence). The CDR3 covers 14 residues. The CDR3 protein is CSVSGAGGRDTQYF. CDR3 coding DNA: TGCAGTGTCAGCGGGGCGGGAGGTCGAGATACGCAGTATTTT.